The source of this T cell receptor (beta chain) is a study of cytomegalovirus exposure and HLA in healthy donors. On the study more broadly: Drawn from HLA-typed donors, 83 million or so unique TCRs were held in an early data release.

60 Vbeta and 13 Jbeta primers were used in PCR. Here immunoSEQ multiplex PCR was the method, and the copy in TCRdb shows in-frame clones only, minus some. The repertoire holds tens of thousands of clones, just under 80% seen once, with around 4% in the top ten. For this clone: Its cognate antigen is unknown.

CDR1 and CDR2 (germline): SQVTM, ANQGSEA. The CDR3 spans 13 residues. V was clipped by 4 bases and J by 5 bases; unmatched bases: 7. Overall study findings and caveats: Later examination showed HLA-associated TCR beta chains had greater clonal expansion than equally common others. Listed as cytomegalovirus-associated were approximately 160 TCR beta chains.

This TCR was sampled from a male donor in good health and CMV-seropositive. The gene calls are TRBV29-1 and TRBJ1-1, with 7 bases that match TRBD1. The specimen was PBMCs. The CDR3 protein is CSVGADRATEAFF. The CDR3 coding sequence is TGCAGCGTTGGGGCCGACAGGGCAACTGAAGCTTTCTTT.